This T cell receptor (beta chain) was sequenced during a study of shared clonotypes between healthy human individuals. Naivety among CD8 cells was defined by CD45RO negativity and positive CCR7 selection, thereby excluding terminally differentiated effector memory CD45RA+ cells. None of the donors, who were healthy HIV-negative adults, had recently had acute infections or vaccinations. Clones were read by immunoSEQ multiplex PCR, and TCRdb kept only the in-frame ones, dropping some. The repertoire holds fewer than 700,000 clones, with approximately 95% as singletons. The clonotype was recovered from a woman in her twenties or thirties in good health. The specimen sequenced was naive CD8+ T cells sorted from blood.

This CDR3 is CASSATDNHYGYTF. CDR3 bases: TGTGCCAGCAGCGCGACGGACAACCACTATGGCTACACCTTC. This chain joins TRBV5-4 and TRBJ1-2, with D possibly matching TRBD1 (5 bases). V was cut by 4 bases and J by 3 bases, with 13 bases left in between. CDR1 SGHNT and CDR2 YYREEE come from the germline V gene (reference sequence). CDR3 size: 14 residues. Using reference TRBV5-4 and TRBJ1-2 for the parts outside the CDR3, the full variable domain is ETGVTQSPTHLIKTRGQQVTLRCSSQSGHNTVSWYQQALGQGPQFIFQYYREEENGRGNFPPRFSGLQFPNYSSELNVNALELDDSALYLCASSATDNHYGYTFGSGTRLTVV.